These T cell receptor beta chains were read from a single sample in a study of CD8+CD57+ T cells in acquired aplastic anemia. TCRdb re-called the reads with MiXCR, one entry per CDR3 protein. The table includes about 270,000 distinct CDR3 sequences, 50% to 70% detected once. The sequenced sample consisted of sorted CD4+, CD8+, or CD8+CD57+ T cells (not recorded which) from PBMCs. Receptor source: a human donor with severe aplastic anemia or a healthy control (not recorded which). Each CDR3 is given with its conserved first and last residue. A D gene is named only where the DNA matches it firmly. The size field is filled for only some rows; it gives once, few, many or a size class.

cdr3_aa,cdr3_nt,v_call,j_call,d_call,clone_size
CASSAPNGYTF,TGTGCCAGCAGCGCACCCAATGGCTACACCTTC,TRBV9,TRBJ1-2,.,.
CASSKTGTYEQYF,TGTGCCAGCAGTAAGACAGGGACCTACGAGCAGTACTTC,TRBV6-5,TRBJ2-7,TRBD1,few
CASSLTGGLEESPLHF,TGTGCCAGCAGCTTAACGGGGGGTTTGGAGGAATCACCCCTCCACTTT,TRBV7-3,TRBJ1-6,.,.
CAITPQGANEQYF,TGTGCCATCACCCCCCAGGGGGCTAACGAGCAGTACTTC,TRBV10-3,TRBJ2-7,TRBD1,.
CASSSGSSGYNEQFF,TGTGCCAGCAGCTCGGGGTCTAGCGGCTACAATGAGCAGTTCTTC,TRBV7-3,TRBJ2-1,TRBD2,once
CASSLAREQYFGASYGYTF,.,TRBV7-2,TRBJ1-2,.,.
CAISTGTKDTGELFF,TGTGCCATCAGCACCGGGACAAAGGACACCGGGGAGCTGTTTTTT,TRBV10-3,TRBJ2-2,.,many
CASSIRDSLSYEQYF,TGTGCCAGTAGTATTCGGGACTCCCTCTCCTACGAGCAGTACTTC,TRBV19,TRBJ2-7,.,.
CGSSSSGGGTDTQYF,TGTGGGAGCAGCTCCAGCGGGGGGGGAACAGATACGCAGTATTTT,TRBV7-9,TRBJ2-3,TRBD2,.
CATSDGTVKTQYF,TGTGCCACCAGTGATGGGACAGTCAAGACGCAGTATTTT,TRBV24-1,TRBJ2-3,TRBD1,.
CSASDSPSDEQYF,TGCAGTGCTTCAGACAGCCCTTCCGACGAGCAGTACTTC,TRBV20-1,TRBJ2-7,.,few
CSARDWAGGLYEQYF,TGCAGTGCTAGAGACTGGGCGGGGGGACTCTACGAGCAGTACTTC,TRBV20-1,TRBJ2-7,TRBD2,once
CASSPIGMPNTEAFF,TGTGCCAGCAGCCCGATCGGGATGCCGAACACTGAAGCTTTCTTT,TRBV14,TRBJ1-1,.,many
CASSISGGTYEQYF,TGTGCCAGCAGCATTAGCGGGGGAACCTACGAGCAGTACTTC,TRBV7-9,TRBJ2-7,TRBD2,.
CASSLEPSAGCNEQFF,TGCGCCAGCAGCTTGGAGCCTTCAGCTGGTTGCAATGAGCAGTTCTTC,TRBV5-1,TRBJ2-1,.,.
CASSPLQRMNTEAFF,TGTGCCAGCAGCCCCCTACAGCGCATGAACACTGAAGCTTTCTTT,TRBV7-6,TRBJ1-1,.,.
CASSQTGNTDTQYF,TGCGCCAGCAGCCAGACAGGGAACACAGATACGCAGTATTTT,TRBV5-1,TRBJ2-3,TRBD1,.
CASSLDRGRLVWEQYF,TGTGCCAGCAGCCTCGACAGGGGCCGACTTGTGTGGGAGCAGTACTTC,TRBV14,TRBJ2-7,TRBD1,many
CASSESGAQNYGYTF,TGTGCCAGCAGCGAGTCAGGGGCTCAGAACTATGGCTACACCTTC,TRBV9,TRBJ1-2,.,few
CSAGEGGEKLFF,TGCAGCGCCGGGGAGGGTGGGGAAAAACTGTTTTTT,TRBV29-1,TRBJ1-4,.,many
CASSPRSDRVGGYTF,TGTGCCAGCAGTCCAAGATCGGACAGGGTCGGTGGCTACACCTTC,TRBV12-3/TRBV12-4,TRBJ1-2,TRBD1,.
CASSSSGTGAYTF,TGTGCCAGCAGCTCATCCGGGACAGGGGCCTACACCTTC,TRBV7-2,TRBJ1-2,TRBD1,.
CSVETGYGYTF,TGCAGCGTTGAAACAGGGTACGGCTACACCTTC,TRBV29-1,TRBJ1-2,.,once
CASSISSNYEQYF,TGTGCCAGTAGTATCTCCTCGAACTACGAGCAGTACTTC,TRBV19,TRBJ2-7,.,many
CASSLGQGPTDTQYF,TGTGCCAGCAGCTTAGGTCAGGGACCCACAGATACGCAGTATTTT,TRBV11-2,TRBJ2-3,.,.
CASTRSQSNQPQHF,TGTGCCAGTACGAGGTCCCAGAGCAATCAGCCCCAGCATTTT,TRBV19,TRBJ1-5,.,.
CASSPPRAAGGTDTQYF,TGTGCCAGCAGTCCCCCCCGGGCAGCGGGGGGAACAGATACGCAGTATTTT,TRBV6-1,TRBJ2-3,TRBD2,few
CASSRQGQGSPLHF,TGCGCCAGCAGCAGACAGGGGCAGGGTTCACCCCTCCACTTT,TRBV5-1,TRBJ1-6,TRBD1,.
CASSFFTGYEQYF,TGTGCCAGCAGCTTCTTTACAGGTTACGAGCAGTACTTC,TRBV7-2,TRBJ2-7,.,.
CASRLSPGANVLTF,TGTGCCAGTAGACTGTCCCCTGGGGCCAACGTCCTGACTTTC,TRBV19,TRBJ2-6,.,many
CASSEYLGQGPYEQYF,TGTGCCAGCAGTGAATATTTAGGACAGGGCCCCTACGAGCAGTACTTC,TRBV2,TRBJ2-7,TRBD1,.
CASSSFRKGALETDTQYF,TGTGCCAGCAGCTCTTTCCGAAAGGGCGCTCTGGAAACAGATACGCAGTATTTT,TRBV11-1,TRBJ2-3,.,.
CASMGSYNSPLHF,TGTGCCAGCATGGGTTCCTATAATTCACCCCTCCACTTT,TRBV27,TRBJ1-6,.,.
CASTSGGTAGETQYF,TGTGCCAGCACCTCCGGGGGAACGGCGGGGGAGACCCAGTACTTC,TRBV6-5,TRBJ2-5,.,.
CASSDDLGQGNSPLHF,TGTGCCAGCAGCGATGACCTGGGACAGGGTAATTCACCCCTCCACTTT,TRBV9,TRBJ1-6,TRBD1,.
CSVDVGQGAREAFF,TGCAGCGTTGACGTGGGACAGGGGGCGCGCGAAGCTTTCTTT,TRBV29-1,TRBJ1-1,TRBD1,few
CASSIGTGGSPLHF,TGTGCCAGCAGCATAGGGACAGGCGGCTCACCCCTCCACTTT,TRBV25-1,TRBJ1-6,TRBD1,many
CASSAHLAEGSYEQYF,TGTGCCAGCAGCGCGCACCTAGCGGAAGGCTCCTACGAGCAGTACTTC,TRBV7-6,TRBJ2-7,TRBD2,.
CASSLEQGRSYEQYF,TGCGCCAGCAGCTTGGAACAGGGAAGATCCTACGAGCAGTACTTC,TRBV5-1,TRBJ2-7,.,.
CASSLGTASSYEQYF,TGCGCCAGCAGCTTGGGGACAGCCTCTTCCTACGAGCAGTACTTC,TRBV5-1,TRBJ2-7,.,few
CASSPGDRDNSPLHF,TGTGCCAGCAGCCCAGGGGATAGGGACAATTCACCCCTCCACTTT,TRBV7-9,TRBJ1-6,.,.
CASTLRDRGNSPLHF,TGTGCCAGCACCCTCCGGGACAGGGGAAATTCACCCCTCCACTTT,TRBV4-2,TRBJ1-6,TRBD1,.
CASSPESNYGYTF,TGTGCCAGTAGTCCCGAGTCTAACTATGGCTACACCTTC,TRBV19,TRBJ1-2,.,.
CARRLAGAEEQYF,TGTGCCCGTCGACTAGCGGGAGCCGAGGAGCAGTACTTC,TRBV2,TRBJ2-7,TRBD2,.
CASSPPGLQGGETQYF,TGTGCCAGCAGCCCGCCCGGGCTACAGGGGGGAGAGACCCAGTACTTC,TRBV7-2,TRBJ2-5,TRBD1,few
CASSVERRTGGEETQYF,TGTGCCAGCAGCGTAGAAAGGCGGACAGGTGGAGAAGAGACCCAGTACTTC,TRBV9,TRBJ2-5,TRBD1,.
CASSQTKGQPQHF,TGTGCCAGCAGCCAGACGAAAGGGCAGCCCCAGCATTTT,TRBV7-8,TRBJ1-5,.,.
CASSERSGGGYEQYF,TGTGCCAGCAGTGAAAGGTCAGGGGGCGGATACGAGCAGTACTTC,TRBV2,TRBJ2-7,TRBD1,few
CASSPNSGTARTGANVLTF,TGTGCCAGCTCACCCAATTCCGGGACAGCCCGGACTGGGGCCAACGTCCTGACTTTC,TRBV7-2,TRBJ2-6,TRBD1,.
CASSVATSGYGYTF,TGTGCCAGCAGCGTAGCCACCTCCGGCTATGGCTACACCTTC,TRBV9,TRBJ1-2,.,many
CASSSGQGGTGELFF,TGCGCCAGCAGCTCGGGACAGGGAGGCACCGGGGAGCTGTTTTTT,TRBV5-1,TRBJ2-2,TRBD1,many
CSVENTLGYEQYF,TGCAGCGTTGAAAACACCTTAGGTTACGAGCAGTACTTC,TRBV29-1,TRBJ2-7,.,.
CASSYSETQYF,TGTGCCAGCAGTTACTCGGAGACCCAGTACTTC,TRBV6-2/TRBV6-3,TRBJ2-5,.,many
CSASPTGGHGYTF,TGCAGTGCTAGTCCAACAGGGGGCCATGGCTACACCTTC,TRBV20-1,TRBJ1-2,TRBD1,.
CASSLRRPGDSNTEAFF,TGTGCCAGCAGCTTAAGGCGCCCAGGGGACTCGAACACTGAAGCTTTCTTT,TRBV7-3,TRBJ1-1,.,few
CAISDKRNEKLFF,TGTGCCATCAGTGATAAGAGGAATGAAAAACTGTTTTTT,TRBV10-3,TRBJ1-4,.,few
CASSLAGGYTEAFF,TGTGCCAGCAGCTTAGCGGGTGGGTACACTGAAGCTTTCTTT,TRBV7-3,TRBJ1-1,.,.
CASSLRDNHRRGNESRNQPQHF,TGTGCCAGCAGCCTCCGGGACAATCACCGCCGGGGGAACGAAAGTCGTAATCAGCCCCAGCATTTT,TRBV7-9,TRBJ1-5,.,once
CASSEGLAGAYTGELFF,TGTGCCAGCAGCGAGGGACTAGCGGGGGCCTACACCGGGGAGCTGTTTTTT,TRBV7-2,TRBJ2-2,TRBD2,.
CASSLGGTGAEQYF,TGTGCCAGCAGCTTAGGAGGGACAGGGGCTGAGCAGTACTTC,TRBV7-8,TRBJ2-7,TRBD1,.